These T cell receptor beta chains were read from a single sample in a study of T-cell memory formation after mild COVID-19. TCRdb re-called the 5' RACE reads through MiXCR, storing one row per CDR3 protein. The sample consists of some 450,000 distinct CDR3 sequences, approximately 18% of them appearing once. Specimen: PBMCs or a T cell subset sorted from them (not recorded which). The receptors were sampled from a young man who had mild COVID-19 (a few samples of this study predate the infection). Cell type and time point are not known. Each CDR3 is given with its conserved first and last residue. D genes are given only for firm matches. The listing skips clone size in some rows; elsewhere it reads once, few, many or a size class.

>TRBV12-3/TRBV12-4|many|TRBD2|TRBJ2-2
CASSLRGGLAGTGELFF
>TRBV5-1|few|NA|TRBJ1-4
CASSGGPGEKLFF
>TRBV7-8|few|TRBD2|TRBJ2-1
CASSRGTSGGNEQFF
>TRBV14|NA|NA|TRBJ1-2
CASSQGNGAWGYGYTF
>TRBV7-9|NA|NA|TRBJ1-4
CASSEVRGSGEKLFF
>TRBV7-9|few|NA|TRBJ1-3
CASSPGTSGNTIYF
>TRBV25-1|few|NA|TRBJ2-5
CASSEKTQYF
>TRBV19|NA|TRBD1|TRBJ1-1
CASRRDRLASEAFF
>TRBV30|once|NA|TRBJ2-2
CAWRTLSTGELFF
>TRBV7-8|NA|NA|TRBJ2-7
CASSLEGKNNYEQYF
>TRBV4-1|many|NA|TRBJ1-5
CASTSLEGQPQHF
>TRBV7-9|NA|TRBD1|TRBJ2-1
CASSPRGQLGNEQFF
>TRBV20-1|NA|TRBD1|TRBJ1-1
CSATPGTGGFAEAFF
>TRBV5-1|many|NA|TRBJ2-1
CASSLPVLANNEQFF
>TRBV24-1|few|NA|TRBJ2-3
CATSWARDSTDTQYF
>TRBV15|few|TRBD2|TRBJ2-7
CATSREVAGRARYF
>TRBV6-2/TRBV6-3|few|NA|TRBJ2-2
CASGRGAGELFF
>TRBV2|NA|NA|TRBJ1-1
CASSRGVLDNTEAFF
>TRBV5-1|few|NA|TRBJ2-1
CASSLDPRASSYNEQFF
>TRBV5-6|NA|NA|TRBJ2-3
CASRSPGDTQYF
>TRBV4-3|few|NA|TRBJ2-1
CASRKPGHNEQFF
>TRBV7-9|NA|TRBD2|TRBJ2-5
CASSYTGGRLLETQYF
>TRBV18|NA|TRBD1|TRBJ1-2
CASSPRQGDYGYTF
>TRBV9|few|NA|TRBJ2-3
CASSAHLVVDTQYF
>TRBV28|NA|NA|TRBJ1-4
CASIGASRGNEKLFF
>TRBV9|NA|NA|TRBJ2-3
CASSPSAASTDTQYF
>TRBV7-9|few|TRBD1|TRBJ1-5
CASSATGGLQPQHF
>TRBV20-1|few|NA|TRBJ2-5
CSARMRRIIETQYF
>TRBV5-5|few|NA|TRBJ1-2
CATSPRGTGYTF
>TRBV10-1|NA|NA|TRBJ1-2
CAGAGGAGGYTF
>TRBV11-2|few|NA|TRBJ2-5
CASSLEFPFEETQYF
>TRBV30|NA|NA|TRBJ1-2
CACQQSNYGYTF
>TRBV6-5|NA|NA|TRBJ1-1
CASSYSVHDGAFF
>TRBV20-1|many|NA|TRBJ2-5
CSARDEGSQETQYF
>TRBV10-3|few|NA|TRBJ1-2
CAIRREGNRYGYTF
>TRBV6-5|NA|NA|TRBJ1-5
CASSGGGRDQPQHF